This T cell receptor beta chain was identified during a study of long-term antiretroviral therapy in people with HIV. Study conclusions and caveats: ART adherence, viral resistance and therapy changes were undocumented.

Concerning this clone: Its cognate antigen is unknown.

The assay used was immunoSEQ (version v3.0), run at survey level. Only in-frame clones appear in the TCRdb table, and some are missing; sequencing was by immunoSEQ multiplex PCR. There are 30,000 or so clones in the sample; roughly 89% occur only once, and 6.2% lies in the top ten. Sequencing used unsorted PBMCs, obtained 0.4 years after starting antiretroviral therapy. The sequence was obtained from a man between 18 and 29 years old with HIV.

The CDR3 protein is CASSLQAAGANVLTF. The CDR3 DNA reads as TGTGCCAGCAGCTTACAGGCGGCCGGGGCCAACGTCCTGACTTTC. The V call is TRBV7-2, the J call TRBJ2-6; D gene ambiguous. In germline, CDR1 is SGHTA, CDR2 FQGNSA. V lost 2 bases and J 4 bases, leaving 9 bases between the germline ends. The CDR3 has 15 amino acids.